This T cell receptor beta chain came from a study of cytomegalovirus exposure and HLA in healthy donors. The PCR contained 60 Vbeta and 13 Jbeta primers. TCRdb keeps only in-frame clones here, not all; method: immunoSEQ multiplex PCR. Of about 240,000 clones in the sample, about four fifths were seen once. This clone was detected once. This TCR was recovered from a woman aged 40 to 50 in good health and CMV-seropositive. The specimen was PBMCs.

The CDR3, as DNA: TGCAGCGTCGTGGGACTAGCGGGAGACGAGCAGTACTTC. Residues: CSVVGLAGDEQYF. This chain links TRBV29-1 with TRBJ2-5, with 14 bases aligning to TRBD2. The J call may be wrong; the DNA end is better matched by TRBJ2-7. CDR1 is SQVTM, CDR2 ANQGSEA, per germline. The CDR3 totals 13 residues.